One sample yielded the 24 T cell receptor beta chains listed below, sequenced in a study of CD8 T cells in Susac syndrome. Random hexamers served to reverse transcribe roughly 0.45 to 1 ug RNA. TCRdb called the immunoSEQ multiplex PCR reads again in MiXCR, with one record for every CDR3 protein. The table lists roughly 120,000 distinct CDR3 sequences, 90% to 95% of them singletons, with 0.087% in the top ten. Material: CD4+ T cells from PBMCs. These receptors were taken from a human donor in good health.

The chain uses TRBV23-1 and TRBJ2-3; 13 bases are a match to TRBD2. TRBV23-1 is classed as an ORF, of uncertain function. The CDR3 spans 18 residues. Trimming cost V 4 bases and J 2 bases; bases outside gene matches: 9. CDR3 amino acids: CASSPDRLAGGPTDTQYF. The CDR3 DNA reads TGCGCCAGCAGTCCGGACCGACTAGCGGGAGGACCCACAGATACGCAGTATTTT.

The chain employs TRBV19 and TRBJ2-2; weak D call: TRBD2 (6 bases). The CDR3 loop spans 17 amino acids. Germline CDR1 LNHDA, CDR2 SQIVND (reference sequence). V lost 6 bases to trimming and J lost 0 bases, with 17 bases between them. The DNA for the CDR3 is TGTGCCAGTAGCCTCCTAGGCGGGACTTCGAACACCGGGGAGCTGTTTTTT. It encodes CASSLLGGTSNTGELFF.

The chain is built from TRBV2 and TRBJ2-7; a weak D match, TRBD2 (6 bases). Germline V lookup: CDR1 SNHLY, CDR2 FYNNEI. The CDR3 has 17 residues. V was trimmed by 7 bases and J by 9 bases, leaving 31 bases between them. The CDR3 coding sequence is TGTGCCAGCAACGAAGGCCCATATAAGACTAGTCATTCGAGGCAGTACTTC. Amino acids: CASNEGPYKTSHSRQYF.

This chain connects TRBV6-6 to TRBJ1-5, with D tentatively TRBD1 (6 bases). V shed 5 bases and J shed 11 bases, with 13 bases lying between them. The CDR3 has 12 amino acids. Germline values: CDR1 MNHNY, CDR2 SVGAGI (reference sequence). CDR3 region: CASSQQGWAQHF. CDR3 nucleotide sequence: TGTGCCAGCAGTCAACAGGGTTGGGCCCAGCATTTT.

This chain uses TRBV15 with TRBJ2-5; either TRBD1 or TRBD2 may fit D (5 bases each). Trimming pared 5 bases from V and 4 bases from J, leaving 8 bases between. Germline CDR1 is LNHNV and CDR2 is YYDKDF (reference sequence). The CDR3 spans 12 residues. Here the CDR3 reads CATSRDVETQYF. The CDR3 DNA follows: TGTGCCACCAGCCGGGACGTAGAGACCCAGTACTTC.

The chain couples TRBV20-1 to TRBJ1-3, with 8 bases aligning to TRBD1. J lost 4 bases, V lost 0 bases, and 5 bases had no gene match. Germline V lookup: CDR1 DFQATT, CDR2 SNEGSKA (reference sequence). The CDR3 runs 15 residues. The CDR3 here is CSARDRTGPGNTIYF. DNA of the CDR3: TGCAGTGCTAGAGATAGGACAGGGCCGGGAAACACCATATATTTT.

The chain has TRBV11-3 and TRBJ2-3; D is perhaps TRBD1 or TRBD2 (5 bases each). Germline assignment: CDR1 SGHNT and CDR2 YENEEA. Trimming removed 0 bases at V and 6 bases at J, with 13 bases between. The CDR3 spans 15 residues. CDR3 DNA: TGTGCCAGCAGCTTAGATGCTAGTGGGGACGATACGCAGTATTTT. Translated, it gives CASSLDASGDDTQYF.

The CDR3: CASSQDSRPGNTEAFF. The DNA for the CDR3 is TGCGCCAGCAGCCAAGACTCAAGACCGGGAAACACTGAAGCTTTCTTT. This chain uses TRBV4-1 with TRBJ1-1; D is unclear. Germline assignment: CDR1 MGHRA and CDR2 YSYEKL. The CDR3 runs to 16 residues. V lost 0 bases and J lost 2, with 13 bases in between.

The rearrangement uses TRBV20-1 and TRBJ2-4; D may be TRBD2 (6 bases). With 0 bases removed from V and 3 bases from J, the gap between germline ends came to 21 bases. This CDR3 region has 18 residues. Germline CDR1 DFQATT, CDR2 SNEGSKA (reference sequence). In DNA, the CDR3 is TGCAGTGCTAGAGATGAAGCGGGTATACTCCTAGGCAAAAACATTCAGTACTTC. The encoded protein is CSARDEAGILLGKNIQYF.

The chain joins TRBV7-9 to TRBJ2-3, with 9 bases identical to TRBD1. CDR3 length equals 15 residues. V trimming: 5 bases; J trimming: 4 bases; junction bases outside the gene matches: 7. CDR1 is SEHNR and CDR2 is FQNEAQ in the germline V gene (reference sequence). The CDR3, as DNA: TGTGCCAGCAGCCTCGGGACAGGGATTCCAGATACGCAGTATTTT. Translated, it gives CASSLGTGIPDTQYF.

In nucleotides, the CDR3 is TGTGCCAGCTCACCGTCGATAGAGGAGGTAACCGGGAAACTGTTTTTT. As protein: CASSPSIEEVTGKLFF. The chain has TRBV18 and TRBJ1-4, with unresolved D. Germline V gives CDR1 KGHSH, CDR2 LQKENI. V was pared by 3 bases and J by 11 bases, with 22 bases between. The CDR3 runs 16 residues.

This rearrangement joins TRBV4-1 to TRBJ2-1; D not certain. Germline V gives CDR1 MGHRA, CDR2 YSYEKL. The CDR3 consists of 16 residues. The V end lost 1 base, the J end lost 3 bases, and 13 bases lay between the germline ends. The CDR3, as DNA: TGCGCCAGCAGCCAAGTCCCCCCCATCTACTACAATGAGCAGTTCTTC. Protein product: CASSQVPPIYYNEQFF.

The chain employs TRBV5-1 and TRBJ2-7; 9 nucleotides line up with TRBD2. The CDR3 sequence is 14 residues long. The J segment lost 2 bases and the V segment lost 3 bases, leaving 3 bases of the junction unmatched. The germline CDR1 and CDR2 sequences are SGHRS and YFSETQ. DNA for the CDR3: TGCGCCAGCAGCTCAGTAGCGGGAGCCTACGAGCAGTACTTC. This translates into CASSSVAGAYEQYF.

This rearrangement joins TRBV19 to TRBJ2-1, with a possible D match to TRBD2 (5 bases). Germline lookup yields CDR1 LNHDA and CDR2 SQIVND (reference sequence). V lost 5 bases to trimming and J lost 9 bases, with 14 bases between them. The CDR3 sequence is 13 residues long. CDR3 residues: CASSASPITEQFF. DNA for the CDR3: TGTGCCAGTAGTGCTAGCCCCATTACTGAGCAGTTCTTC.

This clonotype showed up just once. The chain links TRBV4-1 to TRBJ1-1, with a weak D call TRBD1 (5 bases). The V end lost 2 bases, the J end lost 11 bases, and 27 bases lay between the germline ends. The CDR3 loop spans 17 amino acids. Germline V lookup: CDR1 MGHRA, CDR2 YSYEKL. The CDR3 region is CASSQPVKGKGRGEAFF. The DNA for the CDR3 is TGCGCCAGCAGCCAACCCGTCAAAGGGAAGGGACGGGGTGAGGCTTTCTTT.

CDR3 protein: CASSEALRGSYQPQHF. The CDR3, as DNA: TGTGCCAGCAGTGAAGCGCTTCGGGGCAGTTATCAGCCCCAGCATTTT. This rearrangement joins TRBV2 to TRBJ1-5; D may be TRBD1 (5 bases). Trimming stripped 0 bases from V and 5 bases from J, with 14 bases between. The length of the CDR3 is 16 residues. Germline CDR1 reads SNHLY; CDR2 reads FYNNEI.

This sequence joins TRBV29-1 and TRBJ2-3; 8 bases are shared with TRBD1. V lost 7 bases to trimming and J lost 0 bases; unmatched junction nucleotides: 6. This CDR3 is built from 14 residues. Germline CDR1 and CDR2: SQVTM and ANQGSEA. The CDR3 spells CSANRQGSTDTQYF. The DNA for the CDR3 is TGCAGCGCCAACCGACAGGGGAGCACAGATACGCAGTATTTT.

The genes are TRBV12-3 or TRBV12-4 and TRBJ2-5; TRBD2 aligns across 10 bases. The CDR3 runs to 15 residues. The ends lost 1 base at V and 9 bases at J; junction bases unmatched: 8. The CDR3 reads CASSLGASGSDAQYF. Written as DNA, the CDR3 is TGTGCCAGCAGTTTAGGGGCTAGCGGGAGTGATGCCCAGTACTTC.

This clonotype was seen a handful of times. This chain joins TRBV29-1 and TRBJ2-3; D not certain. The germline V gene has CDR1 SQVTM and CDR2 ANQGSEA. This CDR3 spans 11 amino acids. The V end lost 5 bases, the J end lost 8 bases, and 11 bases lay between the germline ends. The CDR3 spells CSVHPGPTQYF. The CDR3 nucleotides read TGCAGCGTTCATCCGGGTCCTACGCAGTATTTT.

The rearrangement links TRBV18 to TRBJ2-1; 14 bases map to TRBD2. V trimming: 9 bases; J trimming: 4 bases; junction bases outside the gene matches: 5. Germline V CDR1 and CDR2: KGHSH, LQKENI. The CDR3 extends over 15 amino acids. The CDR3 DNA reads TGTGCCAGTCGCGGGACTAGCGGGAGTTACAATGAGCAGTTCTTC. Translating it yields CASRGTSGSYNEQFF.

J is TRBJ2-7 and V is TRBV12-3 or TRBV12-4, with TRBD1 identical over 7 bases. The CDR3 has 14 residues. J gave up 0 bases and V 5 bases, and 4 bases lay outside the gene matches. In DNA form, the CDR3 reads TGTGCCAGCAGTGCACAGGGGCCCTCCTACGAGCAGTACTTC. Residues: CASSAQGPSYEQYF.

The chain employs TRBV20-1 and TRBJ2-5; D tentatively reads TRBD1 or TRBD2 (5 bases each). Germline-derived CDR1 and CDR2 are DFQATT and SNEGSKA (reference sequence). The CDR3 is 14 amino acids. Trimming cost V 8 bases and J 5 bases, with 21 bases left between them. The CDR3 region is CSLRPGPSEETQYF. The CDR3 region has the DNA TGCAGTCTTCGGCCGGGACCGTCAGAGGAGACCCAGTACTTC.

The rearrangement uses TRBV7-9 and TRBJ2-1, with 12 bases aligning to TRBD2. The V segment lost 5 bases and the J segment 7 bases; nucleotides outside the gene matches: 3. This CDR3 is 14 amino acids long. Germline V gene data show CDR1 as SEHNR and CDR2 as FQNEAQ (reference sequence). The CDR3 nucleotides are TGTGCCAGCAGCCTCGGGACTAGCGGGAATGAGCAGTTCTTC. Translation gives CASSLGTSGNEQFF.

The rearrangement links TRBV5-1 to TRBJ1-4, with D possibly being TRBD1 (5 bases). This CDR3 region has 15 residues. V dropped 4 bases and J dropped 3 bases, with 13 bases sitting between them. Germline CDR1 reads SGHRS; CDR2 reads YFSETQ. The chain's CDR3 is CASSSSGQSNEKLFF. CDR3 DNA: TGCGCCAGCAGCAGCTCAGGGCAGTCTAATGAAAAACTGTTTTTT. The full variable domain, in which reference TRBV5-1 and TRBJ1-4 provide the parts outside the CDR3, is KAGVTQTPRYLIKTRGQQVTLSCSPISGHRSVSWYQQTPGQGLQFLFEYFSETQRNKGNFPGRFSGRQFSNSRSEMNVSTLELGDSALYLCASSSSGQSNEKLFFGSGTQLSVL.